This TCR beta chain is drawn from a study of glioma-infiltrating T cells. TCR alpha and beta CDR3 regions were amplified from RNA using iRepertoire nested multiplex PCR. TCRdb recomputed calls from the multiplex PCR reads with MiXCR, one row per CDR3 protein. The sample holds under 130,000 distinct CDR3 sequences, under 30% seen once. Study conclusions and caveats: Gliomas, especially low-grade, showed above-expected tissue-blood divergence; non-neoplastic patients showed below. Only very few CDR3 sequences appeared in both tissue and blood.

This clonotype was seen a handful of times. Its antigen is unknown. Trimming took 6 bases from V and 7 from J; bases not matched to a gene: 11. Germline CDR1 is ENHRY and CDR2 is SYGVKD. This CDR3 has 14 amino acids. Sequencing input: glioma tissue, nonneoplastic brain tissue, or PBMCs (not recorded which). The receptor's source is a human donor with low-grade glioma or glioblastoma, undergoing nonglioma brain surgery, or in good health (not recorded which). The chain links TRBV10-3 to TRBJ1-2, with 7 positions matching TRBD1. The CDR3 protein is CAIRPQGPNGGYTF. Written as DNA, the CDR3 is TGTGCCATCAGACCACAGGGGCCTAATGGTGGCTACACCTTC.